This TCR beta chain was captured by sequencing in a study of identical twins. Each CDR3 protein gets one entry after TCRdb re-called the 5' RACE reads with MiXCR. The repertoire has 450,000 or so distinct CDR3 sequences, 20% to 25% of them found once; the top ten carry about 2.7%. The CDR3 spans 15 residues. V was pared by 5 bases and J by 5 bases, with 19 bases between. Germline CDR1 is SGHRS and CDR2 is YFSETQ. The sample holds a few counts of this clonotype. The same sample was also studied in work on T cells expressing NK-cell markers. From that study: Beta-chain profiling covered CD3+CD56+NKG2C+, CD3+CD56+NKG2C- and CD3+CD56-NKG2C+ sorted subsets. Dominant NKG2C+ clonotypes made up 1.0-7.0% of CD8+ T cells in several donors.

The V gene is TRBV5-1, the J gene TRBJ1-1, with D possibly matching TRBD1 (6 bases). The clonotype comes from a woman under 30 in good health. Sequencing was performed on CD4+ T cells sorted from blood. The CDR3 coding sequence is TGCGCCAGCAGTTCATTCGCGGGGGGCGCGACTGAAGCTTTCTTT. Its translation: CASSSFAGGATEAFF.